What follows is one T cell receptor (beta chain) and its context. Being one base from a much bigger clone, this may be a read error. Unique molecular identifiers were used to barcode this TCRbeta library. TCRdb fed the PCR reads into MiXCR, producing one record per CDR3 protein. The repertoire consists of 600,000 to 700,000 distinct CDR3 sequences, with 16% occurring once and the leading ten covering over 0.95%. The CDR3 is made up of 18 amino acids. From germline, CDR1 is SGHAT and CDR2 FQNNGV. This entry belongs to a study of T-cell reconstitution after alpha-beta-depleted transplantation in children.

The chain is built from TRBV11-2 and TRBJ2-6; tentatively, D is TRBD1 (6 bases). This material consisted of PBMCs from the stem cell graft donor, taken from the stem cell graft. This clonotype was obtained from a human donor who donated a stem cell graft to a child with acute myeloid leukemia. The CDR3 DNA sequence: TGTGCCAGCAGCCGGACAGCCGTTGTTAATTCTGCGGCCAACGTCCTGACTTTC. This sequence encodes CASSRTAVVNSAANVLTF.